This T cell receptor (beta chain) was retrieved from a study of T cells in Graves' hyperthyroidism and ophthalmopathy. On the study more broadly: Peripheral blood samples were taken at initial diagnosis, prior to any treatment.

Patients aged 18 to 65 with hyperthyroidism were newly diagnosed, with duration under 2 months. It was uncontrolled infection, other autoimmune disease, pregnancy or lactation that excluded patients. Details on this clonotype: Its antigen is undetermined.

J gave up 5 bases and V 3 bases, and 5 bases lay outside the gene matches. The CDR3 totals 14 residues. CDR1 SGHNT and CDR2 YENEEA come from the germline V gene. General observations from the study: A 13 V-J model separated ophthalmopathy from stable hyperthyroidism.

Amplified TCR beta CDR3 regions derived from RNA transcripts. The TCR CDR3 was amplified in a first-round RT-PCR using the HTBI primer set. TCRdb re-called the multiplex PCR reads with MiXCR, one entry per CDR3 protein. Among approximately 400,000 distinct CDR3 sequences listed, roughly 12% were seen once. Source material: blood. This receptor was identified in a young man with Graves' hyperthyroidism that later progressed to Graves' ophthalmopathy. The rearrangement links TRBV11-3 to TRBJ2-7; TRBD1 agrees at 9 bases. The CDR3 here is CASSFFRQGDEQYF. CDR3 bases: TGTGCCAGCAGCTTCTTTCGACAGGGGGACGAGCAGTACTTC. The full variable domain, in which reference TRBV11-3 and TRBJ2-7 provide the parts outside the CDR3, is EAGVVQSPRYKIIEKKQPVAFWCNPISGHNTLYWYLQNLGQGPELLIRYENEEAVDDSQLPKDRFSAERLKGVDSTLKIQPAELGDSAVYLCASSFFRQGDEQYFGPGTRLTVT.